This T cell receptor beta chain derives from a study of cytomegalovirus exposure and HLA in healthy donors (dated by TCRdb to 2015 to 2018). Study-level background: According to an earlier analysis of several hundred of the donors, 200 million or so T cells yielded 117 million unique TCR beta sequences and approximately 280 Gb of sequence data. Approximately 300 gigabases of sequencing data and around 85 million unique TCR sequences made up an early release that covered roughly 670 HLA-typed donors. Among the approximately 430 genotyped donors, approximately 76% belonged to the genetic ancestry cluster associated with self-reported Caucasian donors. The study was designed to test whether signatures of past pathogen exposure could be identified by cataloging public T cell receptors. Using immunosequencing, the study profiled T cell repertoires from 550 to 750 subjects and related those repertoires to cytomegalovirus serostatus. Besides the first cohort of 666 subjects, a separate validation cohort made up of 120 different subjects was used. To predict cytomegalovirus infection status, the study combined high-throughput TCR immunosequencing, statistical association of individual TCRs with disease status, and machine learning. To study patterns of TCR occurrence, a later analysis re-analyzed previously published TCR beta repertoires from under 750 donors and added high-resolution HLA genotyping. Rather than using new phenotypic data, the later analysis identified candidate immune exposures from TCR beta sequences and from how often those sequences occurred across donors. An earlier analysis of 587 of the donors applied high-throughput TCR beta sequencing to assess whether each TCR beta V gene segment acted as functional or pseudogenic. Donor age, sex, ethnicity and CMV serostatus were compiled alongside the repertoire data. In a later genetic analysis, genome-wide SNP genotypes for about 65% of the roughly 670 donors were used, and that subset was treated as a discovery cohort. All discovery cohort repertoires had been generated using a single sequencing platform. HLA typing covered class I and class II loci at four-digit resolution. The number of donors typed differed by locus, with roughly 629-640 for A, B, C, DRB1 and DQB1, around 500 for DQA1, about 610 for DPA1, and 472 for DPB1. Four or five DR-DQ haplotypes were handled as single units for association and clustering because linkage in the cohort was strong. Among 350 to 400 genotyped donors of the cohort, an average of around 240,000 unique TCR beta nucleotide sequences were sequenced per donor, roughly a sixth of them non-productive. The full study reports these points: Some IMGT-functional V segments, including TRBV6-2 and TRBV6-3, could not be distinguished by the 87-base-pair reads and were therefore excluded. In a later analysis, HLA-associated TCR beta chains were found to be more clonally expanded and to have lower generation probabilities than equally common non-associated chains. This cohort had only TCR beta chains sequenced, and the lack of alpha or paired-chain data limited which features could be detected. Three of the identified cytomegalovirus-associated TCR beta chains were confirmed in vitro to be specific for cytomegalovirus antigens. While some public TCRs were present in many individuals, most TCR sequences turned up only very rarely across donors. The classifier was reported to diagnose cytomegalovirus status with high specificity and sensitivity in both the original and validation cohorts. HLA typing was unavailable for some donors at each locus, so association tests used only the typed subset. The presence/absence analyses assumed that sequencing depth was roughly uniform across donors, and that assumption may not be true. A later analysis found that most CMV-associated TCR beta chains appeared HLA-restricted, with HLA associations seemingly driven largely by CMV exposure. An association between a missense DCLRE1C variant and V-gene and J-gene trimming of TCR beta chains was found in a later genetic analysis and replicated in an independent cohort. Strong co-occurrence of HLA alleles, especially DR and DQ, made assigning TCR associations to individual alleles difficult. According to the authors, the approach could potentially be generalized to other disease states and immunological phenotypes. A later analysis associated 17,000 or so TCR beta sequences with specific HLA alleles at a false discovery rate of 0.05. Broadly in line with IMGT annotations, most TCR beta V segments showed up in productive rearrangements about 87% or about 30% of the time in an earlier analysis of roughly 590 of the donors. Because counts were too low, roughly 16 rarely observed V segments, including chromosome 9 orphons, were left out of the earlier analysis of over 550 of the donors. A cluster of highly shared sequence variants was judged likely to be a technical artifact of the sequencing pipeline. CMV serostatus was the only immune exposure information available for the cohort. Correlated functional status among segregating V segments might reflect linkage disequilibrium, but an unknown experimental factor could not be ruled out. The study listed 150 to 200 TCR beta chains as associated with cytomegalovirus. A later analysis reported that several top co-occurrence clusters appeared linked to parvovirus B19, influenza, CMV and Epstein-Barr virus. Compared with the approximately 670-donor mean, donors in an Asian-associated ancestry cluster had fewer N-insertions in productive TCRs, according to a later genetic analysis. A later analysis found that TCR association rates varied across HLA loci, with DRB1 alleles showing the most associated TCRs and HLA-C alleles the fewest. A further reported finding was that TCR beta sequences accurately predicted the HLA-A and HLA-B alleles for most subjects in the first cohort.

The cohort was made up of about 670 healthy bone marrow donors. All cohort members were sampled while nominally healthy, although unrecorded immune exposures were likely present. The donor was CMV seronegative and was included in the group of hundreds of seronegative cohort members. A peripheral blood sample was provided by each donor, and peripheral blood mononuclear cells were used for TCR beta sequencing. The Qiagen DNeasy Blood Extraction Kit was used to extract genomic DNA from the blood cell samples. Trimming leaves V shorter by 3 bases and J shorter by 1 base, with the junction holding 0 bases beyond the gene matches. The CDR3 has 15 amino acids, counting the end cysteine and phenylalanine. The entry retains the CDR3 DNA only, 45 bases that are in frame from base 1. The germline V gene yields SGHTA for CDR1 and FQGTGA for CDR2. About this clone: No antigen is known for it. No base-level quality is on record; no much larger clone is a single base apart.

The library was made by the immunoSEQ multiplex PCR assay. For the multiplex PCR, a mixture combining 60 forward primers for TCR Vbeta segments and 13 reverse primers for TCR Jbeta segments was used. The CDR3 region of rearranged TCR beta genes was amplified from genomic DNA by a multiplex PCR assay. The Illumina HiSeq System was used to sequence the amplified TCR beta libraries as 87-base-pair reads. The source study handled its data this way. A later analysis counted about 82 million unique TCR beta chains across the 666 repertoires, and around 9.9 million of these chains were shared by at least two donors. To remove PCR and sequencing errors, raw reads were error-corrected and collapsed into unique sequences using a nearest-neighbor algorithm that merged closely related sequences. V, D and J gene segments were assigned by aligning CDR3 sequences to IMGT reference sequences. For a sequence to be retained, a match of at least six nucleotides to both a V gene segment and a J gene segment was required. A rearrangement counted as productive if the CDR3 had no stop codons and remained in frame with V and J, and every other rearrangement counted as non-productive. Following IMGT convention, CDR3 was defined as the stretch from the second conserved V-encoded cysteine to the conserved J-encoded phenylalanine. The earlier analysis of about 640 of the donors excluded any sequence lacking an unambiguous match to a single V gene segment. An earlier analysis of 500 to 600 of the donors classified V segments as functional when productive rearrangements were above 56.7% and as segregating when the standard deviation between donors was above 5%. A statistical classification framework was built to diagnose cytomegalovirus status from the catalog of TCR beta chain sequences. A later analysis assigned V and J genes by comparing TCR nucleotide sequences with IMGT/GENE-DB human TR gene sequences. Using the TCRdist pipeline, a later analysis assigned CDR3 sequences along with most-parsimonious VDJ recombination scenarios. In a later analysis, each TCR beta chain was defined by its CDR3 amino acid sequence together with its V-gene family, and reads lacking a unique V-gene family were excluded. As a way to deal with suspected cross-contamination and a sequencing artifact, a later analysis dropped under 600 nucleotide sequences that were highly shared and had low generation probability. In a later analysis, a clonal expansion index for each public chain was calculated from normalized within-repertoire ranks of inferred template counts. In a later analysis, generation probabilities were computed with a VDJ recombination model fitted to out-of-frame rearrangements, and the resulting probabilities were checked against IGoR. In a later analysis, hypergeometric tests were used to score TCR-TCR, TCR-HLA and TCR-CMV co-occurrence, with a repertoire-size bias correction applied to TCR pairs. False discovery rates were estimated in a later analysis by permuting HLA or CMV assignments 20 times. In a later analysis, co-occurring TCRs were grouped using DBSCAN, and TCRdist sequence similarity was added for clustering within HLA-allele-positive subsets. Co-occurrence clustering excluded repertoires with fewer than 30,000 or more than 120,000 public chains, plus five with anomalous nucleotide sharing. TCRdb took this table from immuneACCESS and kept in-frame rearrangements with V and J called. Such tables lack part of the clones; where checked against another copy, unresolved V genes explain under half of the gap, and the rest is unexplained. V and J calls plus clone size are reproduced from that table; the DNA served to infer D and trimming. In all, the sample holds hundreds of thousands of clones, and around 83% of those were seen once. The ten largest clones take up 1.4% of the sample.

Recombination joined TRBV7-3 with TRBJ2-1, with TRBD1 matching 10 junction bases. The TCR originated in a girl under 18 in good health and CMV-seronegative. The sequencing input was PBMCs. The nucleotide sequence reads TGTGCCAGCAGCTTGGACAGGGGGTCCTACAATGAGCAGTTCTTC. Its protein is CASSLDRGSYNEQFF.